The T cell receptor beta chain under discussion was sequenced for a study of blood T cell repertoires in COVID-19. Clones were sequenced by immunoSEQ multiplex PCR, and TCRdb holds only the in-frame ones, with some missing. The table includes about 54,000 clones, 85% detected once. Germline V gene data show CDR1 as MNHEY and CDR2 as SMNVEV (reference sequence). Trimming removed 9 bases from V and 1 base from J; junction bases left unmatched: 3. The length of the CDR3 is 16 residues. The sequenced sample consisted of peripheral blood. This TCR was recovered from a human donor in a cohort sampled during active COVID-19. This sequence joins TRBV27 and TRBJ2-6, with TRBD2 matching over 13 bases. CDR3 protein: CASGTSGMSGANVLTF. The CDR3 region has the DNA TGTGCCAGTGGGACTAGCGGGATGTCTGGGGCCAACGTCCTGACTTTC.